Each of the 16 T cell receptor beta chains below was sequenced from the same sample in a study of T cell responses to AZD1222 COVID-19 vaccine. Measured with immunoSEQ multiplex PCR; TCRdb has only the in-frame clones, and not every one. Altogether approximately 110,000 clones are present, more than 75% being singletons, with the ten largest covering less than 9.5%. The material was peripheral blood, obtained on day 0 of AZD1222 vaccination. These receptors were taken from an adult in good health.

The CDR3 spells CASSPLANTEAFF. CDR3 nucleotides: TGTGCCAGCTCACCATTAGCTAACACTGAAGCTTTCTTT. This rearrangement joins TRBV18 to TRBJ1-1, with unresolved D. Trimming removed 2 bases at V and 2 bases at J, with 6 bases between. The CDR3 length is 13 residues. Per the germline V gene, CDR1 is KGHSH and CDR2 is LQKENI. The variable domain in full, completed from reference TRBV18 and TRBJ1-1, reads NAGVMQNPRHLVRRRGQEARLRCSPMKGHSHVYWYRQLPEEGLKFMVYLQKENIIDESGMPKERFSAEFPKEGPSILRIQQVVRGDSAAYFCASSPLANTEAFFGQGTRLTVV.

This CDR3 is CASSLGGTETYEQYF. The CDR3 DNA reads TGCGCCAGCAGCTTGGGAGGGACAGAGACCTACGAGCAGTACTTC. The chain recombines TRBV5-1 with TRBJ2-7, with 7 positions matching TRBD1. The J segment lost 2 bases and the V segment lost 0 bases, leaving 5 bases of the junction unmatched. Germline V gene lookup returns CDR1 SGHRS and CDR2 YFSETQ. This CDR3 region has 15 residues.

The CDR3 reads CASSLVPSGETQYF. CDR3 coding DNA: TGCGCCAGCAGCTTGGTCCCCTCCGGCGAGACCCAGTACTTC. V and J are TRBV5-1 and TRBJ2-5, with D uncertain. Germline assignment: CDR1 SGHRS and CDR2 YFSETQ. Trimming took 0 bases from V and 5 from J, leaving 11 bases between them. The CDR3 has 14 residues.

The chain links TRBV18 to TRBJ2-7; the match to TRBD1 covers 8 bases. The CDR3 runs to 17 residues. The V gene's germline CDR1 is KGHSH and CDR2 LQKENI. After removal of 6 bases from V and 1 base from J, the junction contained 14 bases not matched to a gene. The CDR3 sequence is CASSNLVMRQGSYEQYF. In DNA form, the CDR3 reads TGTGCCAGCTCCAACCTAGTTATGAGACAGGGGTCCTACGAGCAGTACTTC.

In DNA form, the CDR3 reads TGTGCCAGCAGCTTGATTTCAGCGGGAGTGGGCTCCTACAATGAGCAGTTCTTC. Encoded protein: CASSLISAGVGSYNEQFF. The chain couples TRBV5-6 to TRBJ2-1; 8 bases fit TRBD2. CDR1 SGHDT and CDR2 YYEEEE come from the germline V gene. The CDR3 loop spans 18 amino acids. With 1 base clipped from V and 0 bases from J, the junction kept 9 bases outside the gene matches. Full variable domain (outside the CDR3, taken from reference TRBV5-6 and TRBJ2-1): DAGVTQSPTHLIKTRGQQVTLRCSPKSGHDTVSWYQQALGQGPQFIFQYYEEEERQRGNFPDRFSGHQFPNYSSELNVNALLLGDSALYLCASSLISAGVGSYNEQFFGPGTRLTVL.

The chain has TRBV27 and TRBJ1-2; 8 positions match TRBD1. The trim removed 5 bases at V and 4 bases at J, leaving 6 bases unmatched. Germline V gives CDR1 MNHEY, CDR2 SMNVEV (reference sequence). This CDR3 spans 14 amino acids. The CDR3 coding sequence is TGTGCCAGCAGTCCGAGGACAGGGCCCTATGGCTACACCTTC. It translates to CASSPRTGPYGYTF.

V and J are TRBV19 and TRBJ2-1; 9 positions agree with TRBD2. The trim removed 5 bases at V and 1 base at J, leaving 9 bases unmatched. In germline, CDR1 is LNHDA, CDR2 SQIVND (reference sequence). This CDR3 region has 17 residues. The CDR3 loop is CASSFLIAGVSYNEQFF. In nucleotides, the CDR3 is TGTGCCAGTAGTTTCCTCATAGCGGGAGTATCCTACAATGAGCAGTTCTTC.

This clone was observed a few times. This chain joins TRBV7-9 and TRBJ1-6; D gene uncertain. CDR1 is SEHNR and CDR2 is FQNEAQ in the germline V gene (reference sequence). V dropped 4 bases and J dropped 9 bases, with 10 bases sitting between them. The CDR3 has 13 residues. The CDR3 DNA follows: TGTGCCAGCAGCTCGTCAAACTTTTCACCCCTCCACTTT. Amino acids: CASSSSNFSPLHF.

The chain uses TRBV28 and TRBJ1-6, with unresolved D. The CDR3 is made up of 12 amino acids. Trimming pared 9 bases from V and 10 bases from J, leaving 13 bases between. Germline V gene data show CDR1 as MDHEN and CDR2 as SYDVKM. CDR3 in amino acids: CASDTIRSPLHF. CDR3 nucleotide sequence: TGTGCCAGTGACACGATACGATCACCCCTCCACTTT. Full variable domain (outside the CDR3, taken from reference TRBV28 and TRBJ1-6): DVKVTQSSRYLVKRTGEKVFLECVQDMDHENMFWYRQDPGLGLRLIYFSYDVKMKEKGDIPEGYSVSREKKERFSLILESASTNQTSMYLCASDTIRSPLHFGNGTRLTVT.

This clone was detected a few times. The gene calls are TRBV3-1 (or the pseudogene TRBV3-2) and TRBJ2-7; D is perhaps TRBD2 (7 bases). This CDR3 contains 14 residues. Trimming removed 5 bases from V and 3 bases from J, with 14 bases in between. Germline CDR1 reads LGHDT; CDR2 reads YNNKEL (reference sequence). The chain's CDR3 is CASSEGGVGYEQYF. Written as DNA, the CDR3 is TGTGCCAGCAGCGAAGGGGGGGTTGGCTACGAGCAGTACTTC.

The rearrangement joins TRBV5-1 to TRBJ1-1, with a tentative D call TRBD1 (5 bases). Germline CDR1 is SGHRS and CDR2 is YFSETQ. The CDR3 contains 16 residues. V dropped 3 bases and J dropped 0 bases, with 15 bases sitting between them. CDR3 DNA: TGCGCCAGCAGCTCGACAGAATTCAGGATGAACACTGAAGCTTTCTTT. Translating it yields CASSSTEFRMNTEAFF. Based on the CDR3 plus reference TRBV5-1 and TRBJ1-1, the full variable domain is KAGVTQTPRYLIKTRGQQVTLSCSPISGHRSVSWYQQTPGQGLQFLFEYFSETQRNKGNFPGRFSGRQFSNSRSEMNVSTLELGDSALYLCASSSTEFRMNTEAFFGQGTRLTVV.

The CDR3 here is CASSIGQPQHF. DNA of the CDR3: TGTGCCAGTAGTATTGGGCAGCCCCAGCATTTT. V gene TRBV19 combines with J gene TRBJ1-5, with D unclear. The CDR3 has 11 amino acids. Deletions cut 3 bases from V and 7 bases from J, with 4 bases between. Germline CDR1 reads LNHDA; CDR2 reads SQIVND (reference sequence). The whole variable domain, filled in from reference TRBV19 and TRBJ1-5, reads DGGITQSPKYLFRKEGQNVTLSCEQNLNHDAMYWYRQDPGQGLRLIYYSQIVNDFQKGDIAEGYSVSREKKESFPLTVTSAQKNPTAFYLCASSIGQPQHFGDGTRLSIL.

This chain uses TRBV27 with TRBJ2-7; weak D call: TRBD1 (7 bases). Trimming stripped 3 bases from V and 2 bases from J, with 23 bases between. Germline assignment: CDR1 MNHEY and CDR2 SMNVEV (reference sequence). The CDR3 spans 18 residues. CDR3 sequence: CASSLHIPRGAFTYEQYF. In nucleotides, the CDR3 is TGTGCCAGCAGTTTGCACATCCCCAGGGGGGCGTTCACCTACGAGCAGTACTTC.

The CDR3 is CASSEFGRVQDGELFF. CDR3 DNA: TGCGCCAGCAGTGAATTCGGCAGGGTCCAGGACGGGGAGCTGTTTTTT. The V call is TRBV10-2, the J call TRBJ2-2; tentatively, D is TRBD1 (5 bases). The V and J ends lost 3 bases and 7 bases respectively, with 18 bases between them. This CDR3 has 16 residues. Germline CDR1 reads WSHSY; CDR2 reads SAAADI.

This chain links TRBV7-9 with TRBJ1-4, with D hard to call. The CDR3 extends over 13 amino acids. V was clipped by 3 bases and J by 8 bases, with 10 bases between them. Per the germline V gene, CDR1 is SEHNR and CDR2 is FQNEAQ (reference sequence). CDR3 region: CASSFREGEKLFF. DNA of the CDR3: TGTGCCAGCAGCTTTAGAGAAGGGGAAAAACTGTTTTTT.

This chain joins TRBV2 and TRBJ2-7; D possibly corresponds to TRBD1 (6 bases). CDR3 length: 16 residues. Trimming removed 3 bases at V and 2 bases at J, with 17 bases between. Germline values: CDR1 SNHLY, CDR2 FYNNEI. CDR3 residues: CASSERTVVRAYEQYF. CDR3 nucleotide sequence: TGTGCCAGCAGTGAGAGGACAGTTGTACGGGCCTACGAGCAGTACTTC.